This T cell receptor (beta chain) was retrieved from a study of shared clonotypes between healthy human individuals. Study observations and caveats: The low donor count limited represented genetic and exposure-history diversity.

Naive CD8 cells comprised CD45RO-negative, CCR7-positively selected cells, excluding terminally differentiated effector memory CD45RA+ cells. Healthy adults negative for HIV, lacking recent acute infections or vaccinations, served as donors. Germline V gene sequence: CDR1 SGHNT, CDR2 YENEEA. This CDR3 spans 13 amino acids. With 5 bases clipped from V and 4 bases from J, the junction kept 4 bases outside the gene matches. Some clones are missing from TCRdb's copy, which holds only in-frame ones; the method was immunoSEQ multiplex PCR. The sample includes roughly 1,800,000 clones, about 95% of them seen just once. Points on this clone: What it binds is not known.

This TCR was recovered from a man aged 18 to 35 in good health. Input material: naive CD8+ T cells sorted from blood. J is TRBJ1-1 and V is TRBV11-3; 7 bases line up with TRBD1. CDR3 DNA sequence: TGTGCCAGCAGCCAGGGGGGAGGCACTGAAGCTTTCTTT. Residues: CASSQGGGTEAFF.